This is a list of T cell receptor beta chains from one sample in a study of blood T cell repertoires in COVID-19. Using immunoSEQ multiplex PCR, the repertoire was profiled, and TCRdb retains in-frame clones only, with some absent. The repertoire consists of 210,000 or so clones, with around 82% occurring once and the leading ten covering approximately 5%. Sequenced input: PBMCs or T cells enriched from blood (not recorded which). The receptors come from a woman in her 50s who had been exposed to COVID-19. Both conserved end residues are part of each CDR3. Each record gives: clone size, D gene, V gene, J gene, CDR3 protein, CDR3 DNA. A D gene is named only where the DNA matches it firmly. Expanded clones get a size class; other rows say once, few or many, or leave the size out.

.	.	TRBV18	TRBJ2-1	CASSLTSVGARYNEQFF	TGTGCCAGCTCCCTCACTAGCGTGGGGGCGCGGTACAATGAGCAGTTCTTC
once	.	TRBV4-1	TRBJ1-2	CASSHPDSLDGYTF	TGCGCCAGCAGCCACCCTGACAGTTTGGATGGCTACACCTTC
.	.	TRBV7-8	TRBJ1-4	CASSRDMNEKLFF	TGTGCCAGCAGCCGGGACATGAATGAAAAACTGTTTTTT
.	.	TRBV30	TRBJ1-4	CAWSVGVGAFEKLFF	TGTGCCTGGAGTGTAGGGGTGGGGGCCTTCGAAAAACTGTTTTTT
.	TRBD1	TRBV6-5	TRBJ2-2	CASTFTGAGGELFF	TGTGCCAGCACCTTTACAGGGGCGGGCGGGGAGCTGTTTTTT
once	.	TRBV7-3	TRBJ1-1	CASSPSPGGSAEAFF	TGTGCCAGCAGCCCCTCCCCTGGGGGGTCGGCAGAAGCTTTCTTT
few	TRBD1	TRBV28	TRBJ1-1	CASSGQGFTEAFF	TGTGCCAGCAGCGGACAGGGGTTCACTGAAGCTTTCTTT
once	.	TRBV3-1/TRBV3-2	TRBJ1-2	CASSQESQGSGGYTF	TGTGCCAGCAGCCAAGAATCGCAGGGGAGCGGTGGCTACACCTTC
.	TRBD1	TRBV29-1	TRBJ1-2	CSVRTGEGYTF	TGCAGCGTCCGGACAGGGGAGGGCTACACCTTC
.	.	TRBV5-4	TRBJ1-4	CASSSGSANEKLFF	TGTGCCAGCAGCTCAGGGTCCGCCAATGAAAAACTGTTTTTT
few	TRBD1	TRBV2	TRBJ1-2	CASSEDRTNYGYTF	TGTGCCAGCAGTGAGGACAGGACTAACTATGGCTACACCTTC
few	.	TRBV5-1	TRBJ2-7	CASSLQGYEQYF	TGCGCCAGCAGCTTACAGGGCTACGAGCAGTACTTC
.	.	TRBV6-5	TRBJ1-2	CASSYSRSGVGAF	TGTGCCAGCAGTTACTCGAGGAGCGGTGTTGGCGCCTTC
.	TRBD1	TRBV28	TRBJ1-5	CASSLPGGNQPQHF	TGTGCCAGCAGTTTACCAGGGGGTAATCAGCCCCAGCATTTT
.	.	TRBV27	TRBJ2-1	CASSLGGGENEQFF	TGTGCCAGCAGTTTAGGGGGGGGCGAAAATGAGCAGTTCTTC
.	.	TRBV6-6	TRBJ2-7	CASSFSTGQYEQYF	TGTGCCAGCAGTTTCTCGACAGGCCAATACGAGCAGTACTTC
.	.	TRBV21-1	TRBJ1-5	CASSKEEEQENQPQHF	TGTGCCAGCAGCAAAGAAGAGGAACAGGAGAATCAGCCCCAGCATTTT
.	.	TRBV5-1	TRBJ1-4	CASSLAPGSGEKLFF	TGCGCCAGCAGCTTGGCCCCAGGATCGGGGGAAAAACTGTTTTTT
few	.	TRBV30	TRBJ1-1	CAWSGQNTEAFF	TGTGCCTGGAGTGGACAGAACACTGAAGCTTTCTTT
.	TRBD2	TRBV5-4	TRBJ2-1	CASSLGAGGYNEQFF	TGTGCCAGCAGCTTGGGAGCGGGGGGGTACAATGAGCAGTTCTTC
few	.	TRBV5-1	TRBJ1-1	CASSLGQGSGYTEAFF	TGCGCCAGCAGCTTGGGGCAGGGTAGCGGGTACACTGAAGCTTTCTTT
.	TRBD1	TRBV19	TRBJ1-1	CASRREQGWNTEAFF	TGTGCCAGTAGGCGAGAACAGGGGTGGAACACTGAAGCTTTCTTT
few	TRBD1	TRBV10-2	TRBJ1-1	CAIGSKQGIGEAFF	TGCGCCATCGGATCCAAACAGGGGATCGGGGAAGCTTTCTTT
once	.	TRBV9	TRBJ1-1	CASSVSPGGANTEAFF	TGTGCCAGCAGCGTAAGCCCCGGCGGGGCGAACACTGAAGCTTTCTTT
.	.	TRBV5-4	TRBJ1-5	CASSWPSDNQPQHF	TGTGCCAGCAGCTGGCCTTCAGATAATCAGCCCCAGCATTTT
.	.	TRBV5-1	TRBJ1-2	CASSLGFGPKNNYGYTF	TGCGCCAGCAGCTTGGGGTTTGGGCCGAAGAATAACTATGGCTACACCTTC
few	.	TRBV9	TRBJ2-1	CASSVGTNEQFF	TGTGCCAGCAGCGTAGGGACTAATGAGCAGTTCTTC
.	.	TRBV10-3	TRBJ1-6	CAISDSFNSPLHF	TGTGCCATCAGTGATAGTTTTAATTCACCCCTCCACTTT
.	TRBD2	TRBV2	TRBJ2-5	CASSDPHGLAVTQYF	TGTGCCAGCAGTGACCCCCATGGACTAGCGGTGACCCAGTACTTC
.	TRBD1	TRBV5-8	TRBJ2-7	CASSLGQGADEQYF	TGTGCCAGCAGCTTAGGACAGGGGGCGGACGAGCAGTACTTC
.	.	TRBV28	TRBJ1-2	CASSLSRVNYGYTF	TGTGCCAGCAGTTTAAGTCGCGTCAACTATGGCTACACCTTC
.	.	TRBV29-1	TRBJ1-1	CSVKQSTEAFF	TGCAGCGTTAAACAGAGTACTGAAGCTTTCTTT
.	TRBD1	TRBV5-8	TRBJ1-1	CASSIGQGREVATEAFF	TGTGCCAGCAGCATCGGACAGGGTCGAGAAGTGGCAACTGAAGCTTTCTTT
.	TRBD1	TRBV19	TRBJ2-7	CASSIGQGAYEQYF	TGTGCCAGTAGTATAGGGCAGGGGGCCTACGAGCAGTACTTC
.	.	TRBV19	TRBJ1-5	CASSWTESNQPQHF	TGTGCCAGTAGTTGGACAGAATCCAATCAGCCCCAGCATTTT
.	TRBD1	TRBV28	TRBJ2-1	CASSRGYEQFF	TGTGCCAGCAGCAGGGGGTATGAGCAGTTCTTC
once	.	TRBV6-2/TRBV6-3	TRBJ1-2	CASSPNQNYGGYTF	TGTGCCAGCAGCCCGAACCAGAACTATGGCGGCTACACCTTC
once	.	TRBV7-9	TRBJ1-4	CASSSGKAATNEKLFF	TGTGCCAGCAGCTCCGGGAAGGCAGCAACTAATGAAAAACTGTTTTTT
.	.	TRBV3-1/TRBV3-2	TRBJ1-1	CASSLGAGTEAFF	TGTGCCAGCAGCCTGGGGGCGGGCACTGAAGCTTTCTTT
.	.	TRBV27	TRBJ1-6	CASSLNPVNSPLHF	TGTGCCAGCAGTTTAAATCCAGTCAATTCACCCCTCCACTTT
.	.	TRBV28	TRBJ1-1	CASSLAFLNTEAFF	TGTGCCAGCAGTTTAGCGTTCCTGAACACTGAAGCTTTCTTT